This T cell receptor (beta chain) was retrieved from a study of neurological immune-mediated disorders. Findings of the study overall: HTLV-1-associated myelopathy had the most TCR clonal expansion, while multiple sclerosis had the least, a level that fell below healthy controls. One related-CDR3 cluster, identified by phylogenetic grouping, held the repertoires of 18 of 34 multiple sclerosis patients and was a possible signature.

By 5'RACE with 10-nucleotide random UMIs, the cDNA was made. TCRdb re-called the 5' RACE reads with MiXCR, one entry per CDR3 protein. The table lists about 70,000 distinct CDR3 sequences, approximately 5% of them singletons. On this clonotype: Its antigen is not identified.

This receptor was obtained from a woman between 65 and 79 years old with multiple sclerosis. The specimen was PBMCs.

The CDR3, as DNA: TGTGCCAGCAAGCGGGACAGCTACCAAGAGACCCAGTACTTC. This sequence encodes CASKRDSYQETQYF. The chain joins TRBV6-5 to TRBJ2-5; the D call may be TRBD1 or TRBD2 (7 bases each). CDR3 length: 14 amino acids. Trimming stripped 7 bases from V and 0 bases from J, with 12 bases between. Germline CDR1 is MNHEY and CDR2 is SVGAGI.